This T cell receptor beta chain was recovered during a study of Ad26.COV2.S vaccination and SARS-CoV-2 variants. TCRdb's copy holds only in-frame clones and misses some; the assay was immunoSEQ multiplex PCR. The sample holds nearly 400,000 clones; about nine tenths are singletons and the top ten take 1.5% to 2%. The germline gives CDR1 MGHDK, CDR2 SYGVNS. Trimming cost V 7 bases and J 3 bases; bases outside gene matches: 10. The CDR3 has 15 amino acids. Treatment: roughly 20 received Ad26.COV2.S at low or high dose, single or two shots; about 5 received placebo; per-sample allocation not given. On day 63 after the first injection, vaccine and placebo recipients gave samples.

The TCR comes from a person between 18 and 59 years old who received the Ad26.COV2.S COVID-19 vaccine or a placebo. The chain employs TRBV25-1 and TRBJ2-7; 9 positions agree with TRBD2. This specimen was peripheral blood, taken in a trial of Ad26.COV2.S vaccine versus placebo. The CDR3 region is CASNDPLAGDYEQYF. CDR3 bases: TGTGCCAGCAACGATCCACTAGCGGGTGACTACGAGCAGTACTTC.